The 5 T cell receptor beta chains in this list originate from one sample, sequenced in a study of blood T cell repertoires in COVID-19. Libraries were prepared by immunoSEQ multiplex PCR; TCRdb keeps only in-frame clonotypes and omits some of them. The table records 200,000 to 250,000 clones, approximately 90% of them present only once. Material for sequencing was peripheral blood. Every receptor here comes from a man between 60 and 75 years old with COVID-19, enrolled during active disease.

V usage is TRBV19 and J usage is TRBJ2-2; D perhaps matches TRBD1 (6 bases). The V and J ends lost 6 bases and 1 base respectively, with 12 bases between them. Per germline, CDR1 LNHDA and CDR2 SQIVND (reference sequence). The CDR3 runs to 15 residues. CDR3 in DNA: TGTGCCAGTAGACCGGACAGCCTGAACACCGGGGAGCTGTTTTTT. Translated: CASRPDSLNTGELFF.

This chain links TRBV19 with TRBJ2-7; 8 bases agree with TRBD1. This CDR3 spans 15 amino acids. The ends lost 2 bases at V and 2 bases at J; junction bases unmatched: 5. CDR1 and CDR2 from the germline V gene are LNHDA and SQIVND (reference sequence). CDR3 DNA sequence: TGTGCCAGTAGTATATCCGGGACAGGTCCCTACGAGCAGTACTTC. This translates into CASSISGTGPYEQYF.

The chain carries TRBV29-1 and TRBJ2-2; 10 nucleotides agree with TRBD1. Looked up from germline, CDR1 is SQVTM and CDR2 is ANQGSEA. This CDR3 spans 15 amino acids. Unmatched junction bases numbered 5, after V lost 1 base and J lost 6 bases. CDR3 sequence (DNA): TGCAGCGTTGAAGGGGACAGGGGACGGGCCGGGGAGCTGTTTTTT. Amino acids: CSVEGDRGRAGELFF.

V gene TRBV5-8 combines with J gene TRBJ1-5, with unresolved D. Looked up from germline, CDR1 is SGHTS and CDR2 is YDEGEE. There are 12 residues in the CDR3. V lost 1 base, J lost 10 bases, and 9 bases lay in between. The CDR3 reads CASSLYSGPQHF. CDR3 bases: TGTGCCAGCAGCTTGTATAGCGGACCCCAGCATTTT.

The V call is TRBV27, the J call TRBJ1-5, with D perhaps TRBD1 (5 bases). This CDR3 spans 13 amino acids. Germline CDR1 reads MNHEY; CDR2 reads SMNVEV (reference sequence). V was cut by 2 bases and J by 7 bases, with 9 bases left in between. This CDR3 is CASSLEGRQPQHF. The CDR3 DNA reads TGTGCCAGCAGTTTAGAGGGGAGGCAGCCCCAGCATTTT.